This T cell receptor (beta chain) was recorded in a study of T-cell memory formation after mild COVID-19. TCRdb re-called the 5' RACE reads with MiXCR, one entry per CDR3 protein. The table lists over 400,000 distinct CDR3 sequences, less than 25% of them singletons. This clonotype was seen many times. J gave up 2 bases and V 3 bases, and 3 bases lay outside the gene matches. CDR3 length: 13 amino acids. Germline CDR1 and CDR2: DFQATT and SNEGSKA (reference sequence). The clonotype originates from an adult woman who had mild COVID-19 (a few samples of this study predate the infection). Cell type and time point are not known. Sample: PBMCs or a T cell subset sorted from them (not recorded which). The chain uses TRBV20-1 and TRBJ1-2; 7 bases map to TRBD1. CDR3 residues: CSARTGPNYGYTF. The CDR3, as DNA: TGCAGTGCTAGGACAGGGCCAAACTATGGCTACACCTTC.